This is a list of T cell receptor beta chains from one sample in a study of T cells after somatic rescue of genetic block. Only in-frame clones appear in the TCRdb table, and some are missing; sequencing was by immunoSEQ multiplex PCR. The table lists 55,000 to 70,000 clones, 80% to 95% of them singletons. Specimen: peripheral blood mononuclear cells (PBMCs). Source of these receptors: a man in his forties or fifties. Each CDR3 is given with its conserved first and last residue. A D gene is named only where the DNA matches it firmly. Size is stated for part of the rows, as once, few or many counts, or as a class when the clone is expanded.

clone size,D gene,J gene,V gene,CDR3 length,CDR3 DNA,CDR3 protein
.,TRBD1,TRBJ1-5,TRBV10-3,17,TGTGCCATCAGTGAGTCGCGACAGGGGGCAGGGAATCAGCCCCAGCATTTT,CAISESRQGAGNQPQHF
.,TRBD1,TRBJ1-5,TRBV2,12,TGTGCCAGCAGTACGGGGGGGACAGGGGAGCATTTT,CASSTGGTGEHF
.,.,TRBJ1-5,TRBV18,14,TGTGCCAGCTCACGCGGGCGGGCGAATCAGCCCCAGCATTTT,CASSRGRANQPQHF
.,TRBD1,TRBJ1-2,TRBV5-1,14,TGCGCCAGCAGCCCGACAGGGGGAGACTATGGCTACACCTTC,CASSPTGGDYGYTF
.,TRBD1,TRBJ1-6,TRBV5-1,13,TGCGCCACAGCACGGGACAGAGATTCACCCCTCCACTTT,CATARDRDSPLHF
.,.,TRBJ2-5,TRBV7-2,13,TGTGCCAGCAGCTTCGGGGTACAAGAGACCCAGTACTTC,CASSFGVQETQYF
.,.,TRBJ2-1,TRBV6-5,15,TGTGCCAGCAGTTACAGTGGACAAAAATACAATGAGCAGTTCTTC,CASSYSGQKYNEQFF
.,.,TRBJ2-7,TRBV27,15,TGTGCCAGCAGCATAGAGCCAGGGATTGGGTACGAGCAGTACTTC,CASSIEPGIGYEQYF
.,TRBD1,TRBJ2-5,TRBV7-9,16,TGTGCCAGCAGCTTCCCTAACTTGGGACAGAGGGAGACCCAGTACTTC,CASSFPNLGQRETQYF
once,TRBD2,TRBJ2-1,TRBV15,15,TGTGCCACCAGCAGAGCGGGACTAGTTTACAATGAGCAGTTCTTC,CATSRAGLVYNEQFF
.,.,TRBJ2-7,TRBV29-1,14,TGCAGCGTTGCCCCCGACCCTAGCTTCTACGAGCAGTACTTC,CSVAPDPSFYEQYF
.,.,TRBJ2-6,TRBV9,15,TGTGCCAGCAGCATAGGGGGGACTGGGGCCAACGTCCTGACTTTC,CASSIGGTGANVLTF
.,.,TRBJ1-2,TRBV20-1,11,TGCAGTGCTAGCTCCACCTATGGCTACACCTTC,CSASSTYGYTF
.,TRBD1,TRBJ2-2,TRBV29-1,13,TGCAGCGTTGGGCAGGGGGTAACCGGGGAGCTGTTTTTT,CSVGQGVTGELFF
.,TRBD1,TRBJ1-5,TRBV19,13,TGTGCCAGTAGCCCGGACAGGAACCAGCCCCAGCATTTT,CASSPDRNQPQHF
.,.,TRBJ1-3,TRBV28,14,TGTGCCAGCAGTAAGAGAAACTCTGGAAACACCATATATTTT,CASSKRNSGNTIYF
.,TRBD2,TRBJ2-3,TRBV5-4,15,TGTGCCAGCAGCTCGGGACTAGCGGGGGGCGATACGCAGTATTTT,CASSSGLAGGDTQYF
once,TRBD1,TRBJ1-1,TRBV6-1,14,TGTGCCAGCAGTAGGGACAGGGGAAACACTGAAGCTTTCTTT,CASSRDRGNTEAFF
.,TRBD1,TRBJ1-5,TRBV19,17,TGTGCCAGTAGTCCCGGGACAGGGGTCAATAGCAATCAGCCCCAGCATTTT,CASSPGTGVNSNQPQHF
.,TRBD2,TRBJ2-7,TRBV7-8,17,TGTGCCAGCCGCGAAATGCGGGGGGCGAAAGCGAACTACGAGCAGTACTTC,CASREMRGAKANYEQYF
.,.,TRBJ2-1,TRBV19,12,TGTGCCAGTAGTAGCAGGGTCAATGAGCAGTTCTTC,CASSSRVNEQFF
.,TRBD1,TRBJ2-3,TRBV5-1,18,TGCGCCAGCAGCTTGGCGGGGAGCTGGACAGGTGCGGCGGATACGCAGTATTTT,CASSLAGSWTGAADTQYF
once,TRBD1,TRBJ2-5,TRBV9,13,TGTGCCAGCAGCGGGGGACAGCAAGAGACCCAGTACTTC,CASSGGQQETQYF